What follows is one T cell receptor beta chain and its context. The data were taken from a study of post-analysis software for immune sequencing data. cDNA libraries of TCR beta carried unique molecular identifiers. TCRdb processed the PCR reads anew with MiXCR; each CDR3 protein has one entry. In the table there are approximately 460,000 distinct CDR3 sequences, nearly 45% of which are singletons. The sample comprised blood. The TCR originated in a girl aged 10 to 17 with multiple sclerosis.

DNA of the CDR3: TGCAGCGTTGAGTCCGGGAGAGGGGATACAGATACGCAGTATTTT. Amino acids: CSVESGRGDTDTQYF. The chain joins TRBV29-1 to TRBJ2-3; possible D gene TRBD2, 6 bases. CDR1 is SQVTM, CDR2 ANQGSEA, per germline. V lost 3 bases and J 3 bases, leaving 16 bases between the germline ends. The CDR3 loop spans 15 amino acids.